The following is a TCR beta chain sequence with its context. This record comes from a study of control samples from healthy donors and cancer patients. There are 16 residues in the CDR3. Germline CDR1 and CDR2: LGHDT and YNNKEL (reference sequence). With 8 bases clipped from V and 5 bases from J, the junction kept 13 bases outside the gene matches. The repertoire was sequenced with immunoSEQ multiplex PCR; TCRdb's copy has only in-frame clones and lacks some. Of 40,000 to 65,000 clones listed, 75% to 90% are singletons. The receptor comes from a man aged 60-69 years with head and neck cancer. The sequencing input was PBMCs. V gene TRBV3-1 (or the pseudogene TRBV3-2) combines with J gene TRBJ2-5; 11 bases map to TRBD2. Here the CDR3 reads CASRTYQGLAEETQYF. The CDR3 nucleotides are TGTGCCAGCCGGACCTACCAGGGACTAGCGGAGGAGACCCAGTACTTC.